This T cell receptor (beta chain) was captured in a study of immune cell composition in non-small cell lung cancer. Study observations and caveats: Lung adenocarcinomas had lower top 10 clone scores and clonality than squamous tumours. Clones >0.5% enriched in tumour were rarer in adenocarcinoma (33%) than squamous (around 75%).

Template was genomic DNA from frozen, unsorted single-cell suspensions. V shed 1 base and J 4 bases; nucleotides not matched to a gene: 2. This CDR3 comprises 16 residues. Germline lookup yields CDR1 SEHNR and CDR2 FQNEAQ (reference sequence). The table came from immunoSEQ multiplex PCR; TCRdb's copy has only in-frame clones and leaves some out. The sample consists of some 15,000 clones, approximately 84% of them appearing once. In regard to this clone: Its antigen is unknown.

The receptor was isolated from a human donor with non-small cell lung cancer. Sequences were obtained from lung tumor tissue. The rearrangement uses TRBV7-9 and TRBJ2-2; 11 nucleotides agree with TRBD1. This chain's CDR3 is CASSLEDRGLTGELFF. The CDR3 DNA reads TGTGCCAGCAGCTTAGAGGACAGGGGGCTCACCGGGGAGCTGTTTTTT.